This TCR beta chain was sequenced in a study of cytotoxic CD8 clonotypes in ibrutinib-treated CLL. Study background: Patients gave response samples after a median approximately 11 months of treatment, range 6 to 36. Whole-study results and caveats: Shared public clonotypes were rare, and on treatment they either got smaller or stayed the same.

The germline V gene encodes CDR1 SGHNT and CDR2 YYREEE (reference sequence). The length of the CDR3 is 15 residues. V lost 4 bases and J lost 0; bases outside the gene matches: 4. Investigators sought sequencing depths of between 1 in 200,000 and 1 in 1 million T cells. Profiling relied on immunoSEQ multiplex PCR, and the TCRdb table lists in-frame clones only, not all of them. The sample gives approximately 300,000 clones, roughly 85% of which show up once; 6.7% is in the top ten. On this clone itself: Its antigen remains unknown.

The sample was PBMCs, taken before ibrutinib treatment. The source is a human donor with chronic lymphocytic leukemia. This chain links TRBV5-4 with TRBJ2-1; 7 positions agree with TRBD2. The CDR3 here is CASSQSGNSYNEQFF. The CDR3 DNA reads TGTGCCAGCAGCCAAAGCGGGAACTCCTACAATGAGCAGTTCTTC.